The 20 T cell receptor beta chains below all came from one sample that was sequenced in a study of CD8 T cells in ankylosing spondylitis. TCRdb ran MiXCR on the 5' RACE reads and lists one entry per CDR3 protein. The table shows 150,000 to 200,000 distinct CDR3 sequences, with 18% occurring only once. The sample consisted of blood, either unsorted or a sorted T cell fraction (not recorded which). The receptors here all came from a male donor under 30 with ankylosing spondylitis or in good health (not recorded which).

The chain links TRBV10-3 to TRBJ2-1, with D possibly matching TRBD1 (6 bases). V lost 2 bases to trimming and J lost 8 bases, with 10 bases between them. Germline CDR1 and CDR2: ENHRY and SYGVKD. The CDR3 contains 13 residues. The CDR3, as DNA: TGTGCCATCAGTGAGCAGGGGCGGGATGAGCAGTTCTTC. It encodes CAISEQGRDEQFF.

The chain is built from TRBV7-8 and TRBJ2-7; tentatively, D is TRBD2 (6 bases). The V end lost 2 bases, the J end lost 0 bases, and 14 bases lay between the germline ends. The germline CDR1 and CDR2 sequences are SGHVS and FQNEAQ. The CDR3 covers 16 residues. CDR3 protein: CASSLRRDFSSYEQYF. In DNA, the CDR3 is TGTGCCAGCAGCTTACGCAGGGACTTTAGCTCCTACGAGCAGTACTTC. Full variable domain (rest looked up from reference TRBV7-8 and TRBJ2-7): GAGVSQSPRYKVAKRGQDVALRCDPISGHVSLFWYQQALGQGPEFLTYFQNEAQLDKSGLPSDRFFAERPEGSVSTLKIQRTQQEDSAVYLCASSLRRDFSSYEQYFGPGTRLTVT.

The chain is built from TRBV20-1 and TRBJ2-3; D remains unclear. Trimming cost V 2 bases and J 0 bases, with 15 bases left between them. CDR3 length: 16 residues. CDR1 and CDR2 (germline): DFQATT, SNEGSKA (reference sequence). CDR3: CSARPTTKTSTDTQYF. CDR3 in DNA: TGCAGTGCTAGACCCACGACCAAAACAAGCACAGATACGCAGTATTTT.

There are many counts of this clonotype. This chain uses TRBV28 with TRBJ2-7; 11 bases align to TRBD1. The germline CDR1 and CDR2 sequences are MDHEN and SYDVKM. With V trimmed by 5 bases and J by 3 bases, 6 bases remained unmatched. The CDR3 spans 15 residues. The CDR3 nucleotides are TGTGCCAGCAGTAGCAGGACAGGGGGCTTCTACGAGCAGTACTTC. The encoded protein is CASSSRTGGFYEQYF.

This clonotype was counted at least ten times. J is TRBJ2-7 and V is TRBV2, with D uncertain. Trimming took 6 bases from V and 3 from J, leaving 15 bases between them. Germline assignment: CDR1 SNHLY and CDR2 FYNNEI. The CDR3 covers 14 residues. This chain's CDR3 is CASRLRQQGYEQYV. The DNA for the CDR3 is TGTGCCAGCAGGCTTCGACAACAAGGCTACGAGCAGTACGTC.

This clonotype has just a few counts. This sequence joins TRBV18 and TRBJ1-5, with 7 bases matching TRBD1. This CDR3 has 16 amino acids. The trim removed 1 base at V and 7 bases at J, leaving 10 bases unmatched. In germline, CDR1 is KGHSH, CDR2 LQKENI. DNA for the CDR3: TGTGCCAGCTCACCACACCCTGGACAGGAGGGCCAGCCCCAGCATTTT. This translates into CASSPHPGQEGQPQHF.

This chain links TRBV1 with TRBJ2-7; TRBD2, the table's D call, lacks a check against the DNA. TRBV1 is recorded as a pseudogene. This CDR3 region has 16 residues. This CDR3 reads CTSSPGTSGTNYEQYF. The CDR3 nucleotides are TGCACCAGCAGCCCGGGGACTAGCGGAACAAACTACGAGCAGTACTTC.

This clonotype was seen at least ten times. This chain uses TRBV6-5 with TRBJ2-7, with 7 bases lining up with TRBD1. CDR3 length: 12 amino acids. J was trimmed by 2 bases and V by 5 bases; bases with no gene match: 0. Germline-derived CDR1 and CDR2 are MNHEY and SVGAGI. In nucleotides, the CDR3 is TGTGCCAGCAGTGGGACAGCCTACGAGCAGTACTTC. Translating it yields CASSGTAYEQYF.

This clonotype showed up many times. The chain carries TRBV28 and TRBJ2-3; D may be TRBD1 (5 bases). The CDR3 contains 13 residues. With 2 bases removed from V and 6 bases from J, the gap between germline ends came to 9 bases. Germline values: CDR1 MDHEN, CDR2 SYDVKM. This chain's CDR3 is CASSLPYRDTQYF. CDR3 in DNA: TGTGCCAGCAGTTTACCCTACAGGGATACGCAGTATTTT.

This clonotype was counted ten times or more. The J gene is TRBJ2-1, the V gene TRBV12-3 or TRBV12-4; no definite D call. The V and J ends lost 3 bases and 4 bases respectively, with 10 bases between them. This CDR3 has 14 residues. The CDR3 bases are TGTGCCAGCAGTTTTTGGGCTGAATACAATGAGCAGTTCTTC. Its protein product is CASSFWAEYNEQFF.

V and J are TRBV24-1 and TRBJ2-2, with 12 bases aligning to TRBD2. Germline V lookup: CDR1 KGHDR, CDR2 SFDVKD. V was pared by 6 bases and J by 7 bases, with 8 bases of the junction left unmatched. The CDR3 sequence is 16 residues long. The CDR3 region has the DNA TGTGCCACCAGTTCTCGGACTAGCGGGATTTTCGGGGAGCTGTTTTTT. It is translated as CATSSRTSGIFGELFF.

Many counts were recorded for this clonotype. This rearrangement joins TRBV6-5 to TRBJ1-6, with TRBD1 matching over 8 bases. The CDR3 spans 16 residues. The germline CDR1 and CDR2 sequences are MNHEY and SVGAGI. V gave up 2 bases and J gave up 2 bases; unmatched junction bases: 2. DNA of the CDR3: TGTGCCAGCAGTTACGGACAGGGCGCCTATAATTCACCCCTCCACTTT. Translating gives CASSYGQGAYNSPLHF.

The V call is TRBV18, the J call TRBJ2-3; 10 nucleotides line up with TRBD1. The germline gives CDR1 KGHSH, CDR2 LQKENI. V was pared by 3 bases and J by 5 bases, with 5 bases of the junction left unmatched. The CDR3 loop spans 15 amino acids. The CDR3 nucleotides are TGTGCCAGCTCACCCCCGGGACAGGGGATAGATACGCAGTATTTT. As protein: CASSPPGQGIDTQYF.

This clonotype was observed at least ten times. At one end the junction does not follow the germline gene, possibly because of a read error. The chain is built from TRBV29-1 and TRBJ1-1; D is ambiguous. Germline lookup yields CDR1 SQVTM and CDR2 ANQGSEA. This CDR3 has 8 amino acids. This CDR3 reads CSVEGPRF. CDR3 coding DNA: TGCAGCGTTGAGGGCCCCCGCTTT.

This chain links TRBV18 with TRBJ2-5; 12 positions match TRBD1. The CDR3 has 19 residues. The germline gives CDR1 KGHSH, CDR2 LQKENI. The junction had 12 bases not matched to a gene; V was cut back by 2 bases and J by 2 bases. The CDR3, as DNA: TGTGCCAGCTCACCAAGTCGAGGGGGACAGGGGGCCAGGCAAGAGACCCAGTACTTC. Translating gives CASSPSRGGQGARQETQYF.

This clonotype has ten or more counts. V is TRBV20-1 and J is TRBJ2-1, with 11 nucleotides matching TRBD2. Germline-derived CDR1 and CDR2 are DFQATT and SNEGSKA (reference sequence). Trimming cost V 5 bases and J 3 bases; bases outside gene matches: 3. CDR3 size: 14 residues. This chain's CDR3 is CSAFGTSGYNEQFF. As DNA, the CDR3 is TGCAGTGCTTTCGGGACTAGCGGCTACAATGAGCAGTTCTTC.

This clonotype has at least ten counts. The gene calls are TRBV7-9 and TRBJ2-7; either TRBD1 or TRBD2 may fit D (7 bases each). V gave up 5 bases and J gave up 5 bases, with 19 bases separating them. The CDR3 is 15 amino acids. Germline V gives CDR1 SEHNR, CDR2 FQNEAQ (reference sequence). CDR3 bases: TGTGCCAGCAGCCCACCAGTACAGGGGAGGGACGAGCAGTACTTC. The encoded protein is CASSPPVQGRDEQYF.

This clonotype was counted at least ten times. The J gene is TRBJ2-1, the V gene TRBV27; possible D gene TRBD2, 7 bases. This CDR3 contains 18 residues. V lost 4 bases and J lost 0, with 19 bases in between. Germline V CDR1 and CDR2: MNHEY, SMNVEV (reference sequence). The CDR3 DNA reads TGTGCCAGCAGTTGGTTAGGCGGGGGCGATAACTCCTACAATGAGCAGTTCTTC. Translation: CASSWLGGGDNSYNEQFF.

There are many counts of this clonotype. V is TRBV6-5 and J is TRBJ2-1, with TRBD2 matching over 11 bases. The V gene end was trimmed by 1 base and the J gene end by 6 bases; junction bases not matched to a gene: 2. The CDR3 is made up of 15 amino acids. Per germline, CDR1 MNHEY and CDR2 SVGAGI. The CDR3, as DNA: TGTGCCAGCAGTTACTTAGGGACTAGCGGCAATGAGCAGTTCTTC. Amino acids: CASSYLGTSGNEQFF.

The rearrangement joins TRBV20-1 to TRBJ1-2; D not certain. V was cut by 2 bases and J by 6 bases, with 22 bases left in between. The CDR3 runs to 16 residues. The germline CDR1 and CDR2 sequences are DFQATT and SNEGSKA (reference sequence). CDR3 protein: CSARPNLEIPGDGYTF. In DNA, the CDR3 is TGCAGTGCTAGACCGAATTTGGAAATCCCTGGGGATGGCTACACCTTC.